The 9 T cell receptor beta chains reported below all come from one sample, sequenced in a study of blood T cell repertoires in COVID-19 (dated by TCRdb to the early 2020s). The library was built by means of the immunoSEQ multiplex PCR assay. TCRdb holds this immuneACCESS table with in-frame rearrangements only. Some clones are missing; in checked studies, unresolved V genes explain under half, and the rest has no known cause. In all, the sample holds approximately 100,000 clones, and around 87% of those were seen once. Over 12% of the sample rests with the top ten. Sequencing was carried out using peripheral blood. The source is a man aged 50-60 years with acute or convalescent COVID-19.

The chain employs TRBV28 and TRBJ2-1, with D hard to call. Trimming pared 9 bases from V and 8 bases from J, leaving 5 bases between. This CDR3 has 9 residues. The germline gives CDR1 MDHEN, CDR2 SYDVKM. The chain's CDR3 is CASGDEQFF. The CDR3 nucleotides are TGTGCCAGTGGAGATGAGCAGTTCTTC.

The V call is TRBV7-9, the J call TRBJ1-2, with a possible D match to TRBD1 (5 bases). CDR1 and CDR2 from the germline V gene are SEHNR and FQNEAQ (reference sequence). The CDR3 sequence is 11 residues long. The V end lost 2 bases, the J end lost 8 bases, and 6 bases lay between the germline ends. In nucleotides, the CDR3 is TGTGCCAGCAGCTTAAAGGGGGGCTACACCTTC. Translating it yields CASSLKGGYTF. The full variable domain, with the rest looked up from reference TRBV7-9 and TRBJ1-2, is DTGVSQNPRHKITKRGQNVTFRCDPISEHNRLYWYRQTLGQGPEFLTYFQNEAQLEKSRLLSDRFSAERPKGSFSTLEIQRTEQGDSAMYLCASSLKGGYTFGSGTRLTVV.

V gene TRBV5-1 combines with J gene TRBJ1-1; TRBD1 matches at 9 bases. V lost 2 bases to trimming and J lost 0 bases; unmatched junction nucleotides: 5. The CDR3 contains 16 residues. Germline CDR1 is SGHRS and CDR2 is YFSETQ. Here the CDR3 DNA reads TGCGCCAGCAGCTTAAGACAGGGGGGAGTGAACACTGAAGCTTTCTTT. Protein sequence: CASSLRQGGVNTEAFF.

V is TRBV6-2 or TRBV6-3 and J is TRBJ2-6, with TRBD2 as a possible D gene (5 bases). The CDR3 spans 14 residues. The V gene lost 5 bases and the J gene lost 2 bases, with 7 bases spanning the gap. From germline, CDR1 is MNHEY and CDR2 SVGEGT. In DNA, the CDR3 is TGTGCCAGCAGTCGGGAAGCTGGGGCCAACGTCCTGACTTTC. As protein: CASSREAGANVLTF.

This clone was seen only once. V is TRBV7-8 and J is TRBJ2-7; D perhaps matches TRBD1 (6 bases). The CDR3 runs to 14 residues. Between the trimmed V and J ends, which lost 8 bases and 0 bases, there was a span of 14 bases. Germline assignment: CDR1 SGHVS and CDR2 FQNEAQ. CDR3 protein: CASSIGQLSYEQYF. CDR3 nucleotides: TGTGCCAGCTCGATCGGACAGCTCTCCTACGAGCAGTACTTC.

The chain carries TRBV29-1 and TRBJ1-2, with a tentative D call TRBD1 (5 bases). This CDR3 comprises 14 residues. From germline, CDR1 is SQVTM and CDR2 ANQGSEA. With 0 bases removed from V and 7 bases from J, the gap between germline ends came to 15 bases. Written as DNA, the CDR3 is TGCAGCGTTGAAGATCGGGGCAGGGAGGGTGGCTACACCTTC. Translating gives CSVEDRGREGGYTF.

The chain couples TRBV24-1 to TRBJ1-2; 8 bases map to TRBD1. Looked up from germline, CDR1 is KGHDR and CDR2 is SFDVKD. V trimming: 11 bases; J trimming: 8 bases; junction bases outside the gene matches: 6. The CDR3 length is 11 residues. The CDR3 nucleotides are TGTGCCATCCAGGGGGCGCACGGCTACACCTTC. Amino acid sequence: CAIQGAHGYTF.

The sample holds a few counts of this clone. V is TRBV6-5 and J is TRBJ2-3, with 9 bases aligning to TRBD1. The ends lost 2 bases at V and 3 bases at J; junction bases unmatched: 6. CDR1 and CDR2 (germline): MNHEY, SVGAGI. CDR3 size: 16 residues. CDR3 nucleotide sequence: TGTGCCAGCAGTTACAGAACAGGGGGCGCGACAGATACGCAGTATTTT. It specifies CASSYRTGGATDTQYF.

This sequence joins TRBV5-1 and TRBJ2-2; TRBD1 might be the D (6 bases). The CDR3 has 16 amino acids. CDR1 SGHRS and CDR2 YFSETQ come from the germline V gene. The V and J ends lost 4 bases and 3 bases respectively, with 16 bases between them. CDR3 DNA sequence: TGCGCCAGCAGCCACAGGGCGTCTCTGGACACCGGGGAGCTGTTTTTT. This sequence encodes CASSHRASLDTGELFF.